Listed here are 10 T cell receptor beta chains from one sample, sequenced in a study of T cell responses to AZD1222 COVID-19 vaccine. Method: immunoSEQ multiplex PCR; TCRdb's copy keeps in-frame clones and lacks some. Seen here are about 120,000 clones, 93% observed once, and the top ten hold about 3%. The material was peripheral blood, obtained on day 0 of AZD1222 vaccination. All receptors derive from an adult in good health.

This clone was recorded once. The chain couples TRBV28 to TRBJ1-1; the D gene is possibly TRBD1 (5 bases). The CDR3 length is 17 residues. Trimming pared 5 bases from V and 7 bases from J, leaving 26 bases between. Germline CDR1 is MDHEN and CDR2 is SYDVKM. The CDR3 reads CASSKGFWSGTNFEAFF. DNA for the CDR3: TGTGCCAGCAGTAAGGGGTTCTGGTCAGGAACAAACTTTGAAGCTTTCTTT.

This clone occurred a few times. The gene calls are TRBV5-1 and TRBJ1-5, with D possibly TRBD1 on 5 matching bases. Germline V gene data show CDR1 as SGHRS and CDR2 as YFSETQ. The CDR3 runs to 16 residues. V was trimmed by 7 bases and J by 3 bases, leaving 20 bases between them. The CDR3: CASRFRAKIINQPQHF. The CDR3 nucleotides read TGCGCCAGCCGGTTCAGGGCTAAAATAATCAATCAGCCCCAGCATTTT.

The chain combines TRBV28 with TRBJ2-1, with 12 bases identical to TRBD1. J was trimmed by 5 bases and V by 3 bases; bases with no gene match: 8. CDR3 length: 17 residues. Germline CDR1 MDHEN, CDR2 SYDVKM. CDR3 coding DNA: TGTGCCAGCAGTTTCTTTCACCGGGACAGGGGGCACAATGAGCAGTTCTTC. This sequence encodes CASSFFHRDRGHNEQFF.

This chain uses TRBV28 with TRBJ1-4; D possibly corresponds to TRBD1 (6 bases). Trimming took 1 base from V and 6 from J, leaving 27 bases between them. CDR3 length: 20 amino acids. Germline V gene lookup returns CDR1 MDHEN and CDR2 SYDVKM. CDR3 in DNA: TGTGCCAGCAGTTTATCCCCGAAGACAGGAGTCGGGGACCCTCATGAAAAACTGTTTTTT. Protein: CASSLSPKTGVGDPHEKLFF.

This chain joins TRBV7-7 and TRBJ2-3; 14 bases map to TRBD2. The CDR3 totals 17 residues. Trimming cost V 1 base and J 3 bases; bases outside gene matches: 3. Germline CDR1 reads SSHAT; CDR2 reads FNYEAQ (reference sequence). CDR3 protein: CASSLGGTSGRTDTQYF. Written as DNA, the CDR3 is TGTGCCAGCAGCTTAGGGGGGACTAGCGGGAGAACAGATACGCAGTATTTT.

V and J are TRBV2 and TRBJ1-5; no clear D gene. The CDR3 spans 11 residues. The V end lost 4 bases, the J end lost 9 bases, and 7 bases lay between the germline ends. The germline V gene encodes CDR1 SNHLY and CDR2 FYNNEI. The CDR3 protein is CASSGEGPQHF. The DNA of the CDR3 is TGTGCCAGCAGTGGGGAAGGGCCCCAGCATTTT.

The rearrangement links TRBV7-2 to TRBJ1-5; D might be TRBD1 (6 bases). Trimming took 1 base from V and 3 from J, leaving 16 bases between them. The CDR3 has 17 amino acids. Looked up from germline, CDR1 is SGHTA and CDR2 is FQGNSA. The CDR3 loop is CASSLGTGQYPNQPQHF. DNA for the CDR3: TGTGCCAGCAGCTTAGGTACGGGACAATACCCCAATCAGCCCCAGCATTTT.

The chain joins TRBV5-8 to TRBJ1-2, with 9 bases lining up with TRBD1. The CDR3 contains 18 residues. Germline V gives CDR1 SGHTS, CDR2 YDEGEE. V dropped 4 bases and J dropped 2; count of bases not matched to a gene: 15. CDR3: CASSRMTGTGLRNYGYTF. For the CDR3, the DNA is TGTGCCAGCAGCCGGATGACCGGGACAGGGTTACGAAACTATGGCTACACCTTC.

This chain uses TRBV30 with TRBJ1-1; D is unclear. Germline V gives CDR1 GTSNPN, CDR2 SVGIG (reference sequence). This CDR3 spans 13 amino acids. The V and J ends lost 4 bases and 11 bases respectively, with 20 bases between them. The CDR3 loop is CAWKGGAGLVAFF. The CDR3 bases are TGTGCCTGGAAGGGTGGCGCAGGCTTGGTGGCTTTCTTT. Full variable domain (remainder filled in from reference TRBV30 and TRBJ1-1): SQTIHQWPATLVQPVGSPLSLECTVEGTSNPNLYWYRQAAGRGLQLLFYSVGIGQISSEVPQNLSASRPQDRQFILSSKKLLLSDSGFYLCAWKGGAGLVAFFGQGTRLTVV.

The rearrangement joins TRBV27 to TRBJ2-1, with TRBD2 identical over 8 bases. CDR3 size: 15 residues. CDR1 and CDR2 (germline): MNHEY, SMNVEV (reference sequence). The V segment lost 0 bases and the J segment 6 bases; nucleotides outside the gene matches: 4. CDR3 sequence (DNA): TGTGCCAGCAGTTTATCAAGCGGGGGAGGCAATGAGCAGTTCTTC. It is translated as CASSLSSGGGNEQFF.